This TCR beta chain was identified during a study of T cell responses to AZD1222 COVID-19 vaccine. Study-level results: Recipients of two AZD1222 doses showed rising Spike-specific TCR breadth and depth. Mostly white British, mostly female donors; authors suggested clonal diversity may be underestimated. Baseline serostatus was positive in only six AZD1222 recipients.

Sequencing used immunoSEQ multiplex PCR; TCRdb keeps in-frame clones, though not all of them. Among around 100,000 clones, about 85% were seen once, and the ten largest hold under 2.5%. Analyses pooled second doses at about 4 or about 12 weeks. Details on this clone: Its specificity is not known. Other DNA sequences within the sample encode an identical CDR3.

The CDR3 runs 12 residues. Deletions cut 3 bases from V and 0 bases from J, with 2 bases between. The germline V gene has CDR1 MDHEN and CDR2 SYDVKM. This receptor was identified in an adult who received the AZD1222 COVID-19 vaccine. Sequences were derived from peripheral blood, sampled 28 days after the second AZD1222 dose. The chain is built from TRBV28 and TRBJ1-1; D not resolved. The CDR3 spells CASSLLNTEAFF. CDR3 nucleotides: TGTGCCAGCAGTTTGTTGAACACTGAAGCTTTCTTT.